This TCR beta chain is drawn from a study of blood T cell repertoires in COVID-19 (dated by TCRdb to the early 2020s). Context from the whole study: Samples covering the acute and convalescent phases of COVID-19 were provided by collaborators in the United States, Italy and Spain. The prospective study material was composed of cDNA or gDNA derived from T cells, B-cell-depleted T cells, or PBMCs. Deeply sampled blood TCRbeta repertoires from subjects exposed to, actively infected with, or recovered from COVID-19 were included in the dataset. The repertoires were released in a freely available public database intended as a resource for research on the immune response to SARS-CoV-2. Samples were obtained from the ongoing ImmuneRACE study (first 160 participants) and from 1,254 subjects provided by 6 global collaborators. Sample metadata almost always included a de-identified subject ID, COVID-19 status, age in years and sex. HLA class I and class II types, where available, came from metadata supplied by the sample provider rather than from assay-based typing.

CDR1 and CDR2 (LGHNA, YSLEER) derive from the germline V gene. Clipping removes 0 bases from V and 8 bases from J, with 13 as the unmatched junction base count. From its cysteine to its phenylalanine, the CDR3 spans 18 amino acids. Only the CDR3 DNA stays, 54 bases, in frame from base 1. In Seattle, one collaborating source enrolled patients while the infection was active and tracked those patients longitudinally over the course of disease. The collaborating institutions used their own protocols to collect whole blood in K2EDTA tubes. For TCRbeta analysis, collaborators shipped samples as frozen whole blood, isolated PBMCs, or DNA extracted from either of those sample types. Overall results and qualifications from the work: The amount of clinical and demographic metadata varied by source and participant and was provided uncurated.

The immunoSEQ Assay, a bias-controlled multiplex PCR, was used to amplify TCRbeta CDR3 regions from genomic DNA. The authors processed their data as follows. The number of nucleated cells in each sample was estimated by amplification of reference gene primers within the assay. Sequence reads were collapsed and filtered to measure the absolute abundance of every unique TCRbeta CDR3 rearrangement. For each sample, productive Simpson clonality was calculated as the square root of Simpson's diversity index across productive rearrangements. Entries here come from immuneACCESS through TCRdb and include only in-frame sequences with V and J called. Some clones fail to appear in such tables; in the studies checked, an unresolved V gene covers under half of the shortfall, and the cause of the remainder is unknown. That table gives V, J and clone size, and the DNA gave D and trimming. The sample table shows roughly 320,000 clones, and 80% to 90% are seen once. Clones ranked in the top ten supply approximately 6.5% of the sample.

This clone turned up a few times. Its antigen target is currently unknown. Base qualities are not provided; no much larger clone lies one nucleotide away. The receptor chain draws on TRBV4-3 and TRBJ2-1; the central 10 bases match TRBD2. The source material was peripheral blood. The sequence derives from a woman in her forties or fifties with COVID-19, enrolled during active disease. The CDR3 corresponds to CASSQDTVAGGHGDEQFF. The DNA sequence is as follows: TGCGCCAGCAGCCAAGATACGGTAGCGGGAGGCCATGGAGATGAGCAGTTCTTC.